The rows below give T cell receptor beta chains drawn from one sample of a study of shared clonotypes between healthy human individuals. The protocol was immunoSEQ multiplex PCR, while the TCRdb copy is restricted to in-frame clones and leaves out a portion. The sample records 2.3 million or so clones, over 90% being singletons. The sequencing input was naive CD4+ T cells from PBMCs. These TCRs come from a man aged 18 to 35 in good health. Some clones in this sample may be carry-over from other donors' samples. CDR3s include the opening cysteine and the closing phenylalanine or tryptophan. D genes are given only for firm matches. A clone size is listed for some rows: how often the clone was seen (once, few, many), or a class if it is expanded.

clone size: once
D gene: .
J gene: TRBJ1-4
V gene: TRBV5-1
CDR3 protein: CASSLDRSYEKLFF

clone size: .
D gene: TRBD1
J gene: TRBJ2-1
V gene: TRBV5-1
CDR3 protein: CASSLVDRVLFF

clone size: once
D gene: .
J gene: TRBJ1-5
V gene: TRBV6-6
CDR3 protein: CASTYSNQPQHF

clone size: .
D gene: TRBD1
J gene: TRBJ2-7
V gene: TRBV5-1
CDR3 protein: CASSLAPGQGAYEQYF

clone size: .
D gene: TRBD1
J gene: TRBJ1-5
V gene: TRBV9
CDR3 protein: CASAETGNNQPQHF

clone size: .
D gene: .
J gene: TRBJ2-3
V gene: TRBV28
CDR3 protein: CASSPPGGSGPDTQYF

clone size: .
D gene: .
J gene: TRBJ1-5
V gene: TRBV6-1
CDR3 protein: CASTYYSRPQHF

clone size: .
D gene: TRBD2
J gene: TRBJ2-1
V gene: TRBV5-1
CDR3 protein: CASSLAGASYNEQFF

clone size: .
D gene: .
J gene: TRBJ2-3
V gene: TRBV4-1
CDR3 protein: CASSQGIDPFRTDTQYF

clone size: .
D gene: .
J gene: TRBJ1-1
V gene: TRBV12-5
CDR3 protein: CASGGTTAAAFF

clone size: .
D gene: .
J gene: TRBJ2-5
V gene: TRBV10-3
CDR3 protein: CAITLNHNRDEKTQYF

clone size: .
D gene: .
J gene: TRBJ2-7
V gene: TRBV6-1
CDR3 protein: CASSEMGSSYEQYF

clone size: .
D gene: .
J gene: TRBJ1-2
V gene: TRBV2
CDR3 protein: CASPTGPSPYNYGYTF

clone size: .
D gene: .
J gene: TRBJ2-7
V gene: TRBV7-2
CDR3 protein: CASSRRGSPYEQYF

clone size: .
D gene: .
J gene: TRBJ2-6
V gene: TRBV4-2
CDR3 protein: CASSQTAGNSGANVLTF

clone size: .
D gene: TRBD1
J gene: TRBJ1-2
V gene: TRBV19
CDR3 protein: CASSASRDRGGYTF

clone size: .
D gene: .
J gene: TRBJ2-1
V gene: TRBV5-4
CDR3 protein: CASSLSLKQFF

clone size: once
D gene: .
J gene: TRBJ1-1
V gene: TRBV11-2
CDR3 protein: CASSLVGGGGTEAFF

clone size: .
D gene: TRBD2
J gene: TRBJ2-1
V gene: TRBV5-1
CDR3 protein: CASSPTTSGFSYNEQFF

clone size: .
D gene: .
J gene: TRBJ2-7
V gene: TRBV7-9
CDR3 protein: CASSFAQSSYEQYF